One sample yielded the 28 T cell receptor beta chains listed below, sequenced in a study of control samples from healthy donors and cancer patients. TCRdb keeps only in-frame clones here, not all; method: immunoSEQ multiplex PCR. Of some 73,000 clones in the sample, roughly 94% were seen once. The material sequenced was blood. The receptors originated from a woman in her thirties or forties in good health.

This chain links TRBV5-1 with TRBJ2-7; unclear D gene. The CDR3 sequence is 14 residues long. Germline V gene sequence: CDR1 SGHRS, CDR2 YFSETQ. V lost 2 bases to trimming and J lost 0 bases, with 9 bases between them. CDR3 nucleotide sequence: TGCGCCAGCAGCTTAGACACCTTCTCCTACGAGCAGTACTTC. This sequence encodes CASSLDTFSYEQYF.

DNA of the CDR3: TGTGCCAGCAGCCAAGATCGGCAGTATGGCTACACCTTC. Translation: CASSQDRQYGYTF. The V and J genes are TRBV4-2 and TRBJ1-2; no firm D call. In germline, CDR1 is LGHNA, CDR2 YNFKEQ. The CDR3 has 13 residues. V lost 0 bases, J lost 5 bases, and 7 bases lay in between.

The chain combines TRBV5-5 with TRBJ2-7; 7 nucleotides line up with TRBD1. Trimming took 3 bases from V and 2 from J; bases not matched to a gene: 8. Germline V gene sequence: CDR1 SGHKS, CDR2 YYEKEE (reference sequence). The CDR3 is 15 amino acids. CDR3: CASSYEFGTAYEQYF. In nucleotides, the CDR3 is TGTGCCAGCAGCTATGAATTTGGGACAGCCTACGAGCAGTACTTC. Full variable domain (missing parts from reference TRBV5-5 and TRBJ2-7): DAGVTQSPTHLIKTRGQQVTLRCSPISGHKSVSWYQQVLGQGPQFIFQYYEKEERGRGNFPDRFSARQFPNYSSELNVNALLLGDSALYLCASSYEFGTAYEQYFGPGTRLTVT.

V and J are TRBV29-1 and TRBJ2-3; TRBD1 might be the D (5 bases). Germline V gives CDR1 SQVTM, CDR2 ANQGSEA. The V end lost 6 bases, the J end lost 2 bases, and 15 bases lay between the germline ends. The CDR3 has 14 amino acids. CDR3 amino acids: CSVYGAILTDTQYF. CDR3 sequence (DNA): TGCAGCGTCTATGGGGCCATTCTCACAGATACGCAGTATTTT.

This sequence joins TRBV6-5 and TRBJ1-4, with D possibly matching TRBD1 (5 bases). The CDR3 length is 13 residues. V dropped 8 bases and J dropped 3 bases, with 10 bases sitting between them. Germline assignment: CDR1 MNHEY and CDR2 SVGAGI. The CDR3 loop is CASLRDPNEKLFF. The CDR3 DNA follows: TGTGCCAGCCTCCGGGACCCTAATGAAAAACTGTTTTTT.

This clone appeared once. The chain carries TRBV11-2 and TRBJ1-1, with a possible D match to TRBD1 (6 bases). The CDR3 is made up of 12 amino acids. Germline CDR1 is SGHAT and CDR2 is FQNNGV. The V end lost 5 bases, the J end lost 8 bases, and 12 bases lay between the germline ends. The chain's CDR3 is CASSVQGLEAFF. In nucleotides, the CDR3 is TGTGCCAGCAGCGTACAGGGTCTAGAAGCTTTCTTT.

The chain joins TRBV27 to TRBJ1-6; 8 bases fit TRBD1. The V gene's germline CDR1 is MNHEY and CDR2 SMNVEV (reference sequence). V lost 3 bases and J lost 7; bases outside the gene matches: 2. The CDR3 has 14 amino acids. CDR3 region: CASSFDRGNSPLHF. The CDR3, as DNA: TGTGCCAGCAGTTTCGACAGGGGCAATTCACCCCTCCACTTT.

The chain employs TRBV19 and TRBJ2-3, with TRBD1 identical over 9 bases. Trimming at V came to 7 bases and at J to 6 bases, leaving 11 bases not matched to a gene. CDR3 length equals 15 residues. The germline gives CDR1 LNHDA, CDR2 SQIVND (reference sequence). Written as DNA, the CDR3 is TGTGCCAGTACCCTCCGGGACAGGGAGGGGGATACGCAGTATTTT. It encodes CASTLRDREGDTQYF.

This chain connects TRBV5-1 to TRBJ2-2; 10 bases line up with TRBD1. From germline, CDR1 is SGHRS and CDR2 YFSETQ. Trimming took 5 bases from V and 6 from J; bases not matched to a gene: 4. The CDR3 contains 14 residues. The CDR3 DNA reads TGCGCCAGCAGGGGACAGGGGATCGCCGGGGAGCTGTTTTTT. This translates into CASRGQGIAGELFF.

The rearrangement links TRBV19 to TRBJ2-1; the match to TRBD2 covers 13 bases. The CDR3 loop spans 14 amino acids. Germline-derived CDR1 and CDR2 are LNHDA and SQIVND (reference sequence). Trimming at V came to 7 bases and at J to 5 bases, leaving 2 bases not matched to a gene. In nucleotides, the CDR3 is TGTGCCAGTACCACTAGCGGGGGGGACAATGAGCAGTTCTTC. Its translation is CASTTSGGDNEQFF.

The V and J genes are TRBV27 and TRBJ2-1; maybe TRBD1 (5 bases). This CDR3 contains 14 residues. V was cut by 3 bases and J by 3 bases, with 9 bases left in between. Germline V gene data show CDR1 as MNHEY and CDR2 as SMNVEV (reference sequence). The CDR3: CASSLGDSYNEQFF. The CDR3 DNA reads as TGTGCCAGCAGTTTGGGTGACAGCTACAATGAGCAGTTCTTC.

The V gene is TRBV6-2 or TRBV6-3, the J gene TRBJ1-1; possible D gene TRBD1, 6 bases. Trimming left V 2 bases short and J 3 bases short, with 19 bases between. The CDR3 is 17 amino acids. The germline V gene encodes CDR1 MNHEY and CDR2 SVGEGT. The CDR3 DNA is TGTGCCAGCAGTTACCCTCTCTGGGGGGCGGGCGACACTGAAGCTTTCTTT. It yields the protein CASSYPLWGAGDTEAFF.

This clone was counted a single time. The chain is built from TRBV9 and TRBJ1-2, with D possibly matching TRBD1 (5 bases). The CDR3 has 15 residues. CDR1 SGDLS and CDR2 YYNGEE come from the germline V gene. The V gene lost 3 bases and the J gene lost 8 bases, with 20 bases spanning the gap. CDR3 nucleotide sequence: TGTGCCAGCAGCGACCCCGGGGAGGGGAAATTCGGCTACACCTTC. Translation gives CASSDPGEGKFGYTF.

This clone was found once. The gene calls are TRBV10-1 and TRBJ2-4; D could derive from TRBD1 or TRBD2 (6 bases each). Trimming took off 6 bases at V and 9 bases at J, with 18 bases between the two ends. This CDR3 has 14 residues. Germline CDR1 reads WNHNN; CDR2 reads SYGVQD (reference sequence). For the CDR3, the DNA is TGCGCCAGCAGCGGGGGCGGTTTTGGCGGCATTCAGTACTTC. This gives the protein CASSGGGFGGIQYF.

The rearrangement joins TRBV3-1 (or the pseudogene TRBV3-2) to TRBJ2-7, with D hard to call. V was shortened by 3 bases and J by 5 bases, with 11 bases between the two germline ends. The germline gives CDR1 LGHDT, CDR2 YNNKEL (reference sequence). There are 13 residues in the CDR3. The CDR3 DNA is TGTGCCAGCAGCCACGATGCGGCAGACGAGCAGTACTTC. Its translation is CASSHDAADEQYF.

The V call is TRBV5-4, the J call TRBJ1-4; D is perhaps TRBD1 (5 bases). Germline V gene lookup returns CDR1 SGHNT and CDR2 YYREEE (reference sequence). Trimming shortened V by 4 bases and J by 2 bases, and 18 bases separated the two germline ends. This CDR3 has 17 residues. The CDR3 here is CASSIGRGFRTNEKLFF. The CDR3 DNA follows: TGTGCCAGCAGCATTGGAAGGGGATTTAGGACTAATGAAAAACTGTTTTTT.

The rearrangement links TRBV28 to TRBJ2-7, with D unresolved. This CDR3 has 12 residues. Germline CDR1 is MDHEN and CDR2 is SYDVKM. V dropped 6 bases and J dropped 7 bases, with 13 bases sitting between them. CDR3 sequence reads: CASRQTYAEQYF. The CDR3, as DNA: TGTGCCAGCAGGCAAACGTATGCAGAGCAGTACTTC.

V gene TRBV3-1 (or the pseudogene TRBV3-2) combines with J gene TRBJ1-1; D perhaps matches TRBD1 (5 bases). CDR1 is LGHDT and CDR2 is YNNKEL in the germline V gene (reference sequence). CDR3 length: 12 residues. Trimming removed 3 bases from V and 6 bases from J, with 8 bases in between. CDR3 amino acids: CASSHETAEAFF. DNA for the CDR3: TGTGCCAGCAGCCATGAGACAGCTGAAGCTTTCTTT.

DNA for the CDR3: TGCAGTGCTAGTTGGGGGACCGACACCTACAATGAGCAGTTCTTC. Its translation is CSASWGTDTYNEQFF. V and J are TRBV20-1 and TRBJ2-1; D may be TRBD1 or TRBD2 (5 bases each). The CDR3 extends over 15 amino acids. Germline-derived CDR1 and CDR2 are DFQATT and SNEGSKA (reference sequence). V dropped 3 bases and J dropped 2 bases, with 14 bases sitting between them.

The rearrangement joins TRBV20-1 to TRBJ2-7, with D hard to call. Trimming pared 6 bases from V and 10 bases from J, leaving 16 bases between. There are 11 residues in the CDR3. Germline CDR1 and CDR2: DFQATT and SNEGSKA (reference sequence). The CDR3 reads CSAERNGGQYF. The DNA for the CDR3 is TGCAGTGCCGAACGCAACGGTGGCCAGTACTTC.

The rearrangement links TRBV12-3 or TRBV12-4 to TRBJ1-3; D is uncertain. The CDR3 spans 12 residues. Deletions cut 3 bases from V and 2 bases from J, with 2 bases between. The CDR3 protein is CASSFAGNTIYF. Written as DNA, the CDR3 is TGTGCCAGCAGTTTTGCTGGAAACACCATATATTTT.

The chain uses TRBV7-9 and TRBJ1-6; no clear D. The germline V gene has CDR1 SEHNR and CDR2 FQNEAQ (reference sequence). V was cut by 3 bases and J by 14 bases, with 11 bases left in between. The CDR3 covers 12 residues. Here the CDR3 DNA reads TGTGCCAGCAGCTTTGACTCCCGCGCCCTCCACTTT. Translation gives CASSFDSRALHF.

The chain combines TRBV30 with TRBJ2-7; 7 nucleotides match TRBD1. CDR1 and CDR2 (germline): GTSNPN, SVGIG (reference sequence). The CDR3 length is 13 residues. V dropped 8 bases and J dropped 0; count of bases not matched to a gene: 7. CDR3 coding DNA: TGTGCCGGAGTAACAGGGGTCTCCTACGAGCAGTACTTC. Translating gives CAGVTGVSYEQYF.

The CDR3 DNA reads as TGTGCCATCAGTCCGAGTACAAGCACAGATACGCAGTATTTT. Its translation: CAISPSTSTDTQYF. The chain uses TRBV10-3 and TRBJ2-3; the D is unclear. The germline CDR1 and CDR2 sequences are ENHRY and SYGVKD. The CDR3 extends over 14 amino acids. Trimming left V 5 bases short and J 0 bases short, with 9 bases between.

CDR3: CASSLGYASGTYEQYF. In nucleotides, the CDR3 is TGTGCCAGCAGCTTAGGTTACGCTAGCGGGACCTACGAGCAGTACTTC. The chain has TRBV7-2 and TRBJ2-7, with 9 bases identical to TRBD2. The germline CDR1 and CDR2 sequences are SGHTA and FQGNSA. The CDR3 length is 16 residues. V shed 1 base, J shed 2 bases, and the junction held 6 bases outside the gene matches.

The V and J genes are TRBV7-8 and TRBJ1-4, with 9 positions matching TRBD1. The CDR3 consists of 13 residues. V was pared by 4 bases and J by 7 bases, with 1 base of the junction left unmatched. CDR1 and CDR2 (germline): SGHVS, FQNEAQ. This CDR3 is CASSSGQGEKLFF. The DNA of the CDR3 is TGTGCCAGCAGCTCGGGACAGGGTGAAAAACTGTTTTTT.

This clone was detected only once. The chain recombines TRBV5-8 with TRBJ1-4; TRBD1 matches at 8 bases. V dropped 4 bases and J dropped 8; count of bases not matched to a gene: 4. Germline assignment: CDR1 SGHTS and CDR2 YDEGEE. The CDR3 contains 13 residues. CDR3 amino acids: CASSRRGLEKLFF. The DNA for the CDR3 is TGTGCCAGCAGCCGCAGGGGGCTAGAAAAACTGTTTTTT.

The chain couples TRBV5-1 to TRBJ1-3; weak D call: TRBD1 (6 bases). The germline CDR1 and CDR2 sequences are SGHRS and YFSETQ. The length of the CDR3 is 15 residues. Trimming left V 4 bases short and J 2 bases short, with 13 bases between. The CDR3 DNA is TGCGCCAGCAGCCCTCGCGAGGGGGCTGGAAACACCATATATTTT. The encoded protein is CASSPREGAGNTIYF.